What follows describes a single T cell receptor beta chain. The sample belongs to a study of T cells in tumors after PD-1 blockade. Study-wide context: No patient had prior checkpoint blockade, systemic immunosuppression, or radiotherapy within 4 weeks. Peripheral blood samples averaged around 33,000 unique clonotypes and some 120,000 templates.

CDR1 and CDR2 from the germline V gene are SGHTA and FQGNSA. Deletions cut 1 base from V and 0 bases from J, with 7 bases between. The CDR3 spans 15 residues. Produced via immunoSEQ multiplex PCR; TCRdb's table is partial and in-frame only. The data contain around 21,000 clones, approximately 84% of them seen just once; the ten biggest clones take up roughly 25%. The sequenced sample was PBMCs, obtained after anti-PD-1 therapy. The genes are TRBV7-2 and TRBJ2-1; no clear D. This sequence originates from a human donor with advanced basal cell or squamous cell carcinoma (not recorded which). The CDR3 here is CASSLVSSSYNEQFF. The DNA of the CDR3 is TGTGCCAGCAGCTTAGTGTCGAGCTCCTACAATGAGCAGTTCTTC.